This TCR beta chain was documented in a study of beta chain features in type 1 diabetes. CDR1 and CDR2 from the germline V gene are SNHLY and FYNNEI. The CDR3 sequence is 14 residues long. The J segment lost 3 bases and the V segment lost 6 bases, leaving 6 bases of the junction unmatched. The isolated RNA, all of it, was reverse transcribed, so expressed TCRB transcripts were what got sequenced. The protocol was immunoSEQ multiplex PCR, while the TCRdb copy is restricted to in-frame clones and leaves out a portion. The sample carries under 800,000 clones, roughly 16% recorded once. V gene TRBV2 combines with J gene TRBJ1-1; TRBD1 aligns across 8 bases. The specimen sequenced was naive CD4+ T cells from blood. This clonotype was obtained from a man aged 18 to 30 in good health. In DNA form, the CDR3 reads TGTGCCAGCAGGTTACAGGGGGAGGACACTGAAGCTTTCTTT. Translation gives CASRLQGEDTEAFF. Full variable domain (missing parts from reference TRBV2 and TRBJ1-1): EPEVTQTPSHQVTQMGQEVILRCVPISNHLYFYWYRQILGQKVEFLVSFYNNEISEKSEIFDDQFSVERPDGSNFTLKIRSTKLEDSAMYFCASRLQGEDTEAFFGQGTRLTVV.